This entry is about one T cell receptor (beta chain). Healthy donors matched for age and sex were used as controls. The data were taken from a study of CD8 T cells in Susac syndrome. Random hexamers were used to reverse transcribe the RNA input (about 0.5 to 1 ug). The TCR beta CDR3 was amplified by immunoSEQ multiplex PCR across 54 Vbeta, 13 Jbeta. Each CDR3 protein is one row after TCRdb ran MiXCR on the immunoSEQ multiplex PCR reads. The top ten hold 0.08% to 0.11% of the sample, which has some 170,000 distinct CDR3 sequences, around 96% seen once. This CDR3 has 13 amino acids. CDR1 and CDR2 from the germline V gene are MGHDK and SYGVNS. The ends were cut back, 5 bases at V and 6 bases at J, with 14 bases in the middle.

The clonotype originates from a human donor in good health. Sequenced material: CD4+ T cells from PBMCs. The chain combines TRBV25-1 with TRBJ2-7, with D perhaps matching TRBD2 (6 bases). DNA of the CDR3: TGTGCCAGCAGTCCGGGCGGGGCCAGCGAGCAGTACTTC. The encoded protein is CASSPGGASEQYF.